This T cell receptor beta chain was retrieved from a study of beta chain features in type 1 diabetes. Overall study findings and caveats: There were fewer insertions and more deletions at the VDJ junctions of type 1 diabetes patients.

V lost 1 base and J 0 bases, leaving 13 bases between the germline ends. Germline loops: CDR1 SGHRS, CDR2 YFSETQ. The CDR3 consists of 17 residues. This clone occurred a few times. The antigen is undetermined. Sequencing targeted expressed TCRB transcripts, as all isolated RNA had been reverse transcribed. Only in-frame clones appear in the TCRdb table, and some are missing; sequencing was by immunoSEQ multiplex PCR. The sample has around 320,000 clones; 11% to 15% are singletons. This TCR came from a man under 40 in good health. This chain connects TRBV5-1 to TRBJ2-2, with D possibly TRBD2 on 5 matching bases. Sequencing used central memory CD4+ T cells from blood. The chain's CDR3 is CASSLSAGPANTGELFF. In DNA, the CDR3 is TGCGCCAGCAGCTTGTCGGCGGGCCCCGCGAACACCGGGGAGCTGTTTTTT.